The 19 T cell receptor beta chains in this list originate from one sample, sequenced in a study of beta chain features in type 1 diabetes. As every portion of the isolated RNA was reverse transcribed, the sequencing read expressed TCRB transcripts. Here immunoSEQ multiplex PCR was the method, and the copy in TCRdb shows in-frame clones only, minus some. The sample includes around 320,000 clones, about 14% of them seen just once. The sequencing input was central memory CD4+ T cells from blood. Source of these receptors: a man aged 25 to 40 in good health.

In its sample, this clone was seen many times. The chain uses TRBV4-2 and TRBJ1-2; D is uncertain. The CDR3 runs to 13 residues. V gave up 4 bases and J gave up 6 bases, with 12 bases separating them. CDR1 and CDR2 (germline): LGHNA, YNFKEQ. Written as DNA, the CDR3 is TGTGCCAGCAGCCCCCTGGACGCCGATGGCTACACCTTC. It is translated as CASSPLDADGYTF.

A word on this clone: In the same sample, other DNA sequences code for this CDR3. The J gene is TRBJ2-1, the V gene TRBV30, with TRBD2 identical over 11 bases. The V segment lost 5 bases and the J segment 7 bases; nucleotides outside the gene matches: 4. The length of the CDR3 is 13 residues. From germline, CDR1 is GTSNPN and CDR2 SVGIG (reference sequence). The CDR3 here is CAWAGLAGNEQFF. As DNA, the CDR3 is TGTGCCTGGGCAGGACTAGCGGGTAATGAGCAGTTCTTC.

The chain uses TRBV13 and TRBJ1-2, with 7 bases lining up with TRBD1. V lost 1 base to trimming and J lost 7 bases; unmatched junction nucleotides: 9. From germline, CDR1 is PRHDT and CDR2 FYEKMQ (reference sequence). CDR3 length: 15 residues. CDR3 region: CASSLARQGLGGYTF. The DNA for the CDR3 is TGTGCCAGCAGCTTAGCCCGACAGGGTCTGGGTGGCTACACCTTC. Full variable domain (missing parts from reference TRBV13 and TRBJ1-2): AAGVIQSPRHLIKEKRETATLKCYPIPRHDTVYWYQQGPGQDPQFLISFYEKMQSDKGSIPDRFSAQQFSDYHSELNMSSLELGDSALYFCASSLARQGLGGYTFGSGTRLTVV.

The sample holds a few counts of this clone. In DNA, the CDR3 is TGTGCCAGCAGCCCCGAAGGGGGTTTAGTTGAGACCCAGTACTTC. Its protein product is CASSPEGGLVETQYF. This sequence joins TRBV9 and TRBJ2-5, with a weak D call TRBD1 (6 bases). This CDR3 comprises 15 residues. Germline V lookup: CDR1 SGDLS, CDR2 YYNGEE. The germline V and J ends were trimmed by 4 bases and 5 bases, with 18 bases remaining between them.

About this clone itself: Other DNA sequences within the sample encode an identical CDR3. The rearrangement joins TRBV5-1 to TRBJ2-2, with D perhaps matching TRBD1 (5 bases). Germline CDR1 reads SGHRS; CDR2 reads YFSETQ. The CDR3 is made up of 13 amino acids. The germline V and J ends were trimmed by 4 bases and 3 bases, with 7 bases remaining between them. CDR3 amino acids: CASSLRDTGELFF. The CDR3 bases are TGCGCCAGCAGCCTCAGGGACACCGGGGAGCTGTTTTTT.

This clone was recorded at least ten times. The J gene is TRBJ2-3, the V gene TRBV2, with TRBD2 identical over 12 bases. The CDR3 covers 15 residues. Trimming cost V 6 bases and J 3 bases; bases outside gene matches: 4. In germline, CDR1 is SNHLY, CDR2 FYNNEI. CDR3 loop: CASREGLAGTDTQYF. For the CDR3, the DNA is TGTGCCAGCAGGGAGGGACTAGCGGGTACAGATACGCAGTATTTT.

V usage is TRBV5-6 and J usage is TRBJ1-5; possibly TRBD1 for D (6 bases). This CDR3 is built from 15 residues. The germline CDR1 and CDR2 sequences are SGHDT and YYEEEE. V lost 4 bases and J 6 bases, leaving 17 bases between the germline ends. The CDR3, as DNA: TGTGCCAGCAGCCGGTCGGGGGGCGCGGGTCAGCCCCAGCATTTT. It translates to CASSRSGGAGQPQHF.

This clone appeared a few times. The rearrangement links TRBV30 to TRBJ1-1; D remains unclear. The CDR3 sequence is 13 residues long. The V gene lost 4 bases and the J gene lost 4 bases, with 13 bases spanning the gap. Germline values: CDR1 GTSNPN, CDR2 SVGIG (reference sequence). The CDR3 reads CAWIGRSGTEAFF. The CDR3 DNA is TGTGCCTGGATAGGACGGTCGGGCACTGAAGCTTTCTTT. Combining the CDR3 with reference TRBV30 and TRBJ1-1 gives the whole variable domain SQTIHQWPATLVQPVGSPLSLECTVEGTSNPNLYWYRQAAGRGLQLLFYSVGIGQISSEVPQNLSASRPQDRQFILSSKKLLLSDSGFYLCAWIGRSGTEAFFGQGTRLTVV.

The chain uses TRBV14 and TRBJ2-1, with D possibly matching TRBD2 (6 bases). The ends were cut back, 2 bases at V and 2 bases at J, with 16 bases in the middle. This CDR3 is built from 17 residues. Germline values: CDR1 SGHDN, CDR2 FVKESK. CDR3 bases: TGTGCCAGCAGCCAATCTTGGACGGGAGAGACCTACAATGAGCAGTTCTTC. The encoded protein is CASSQSWTGETYNEQFF. Drawing the rest from reference TRBV14 and TRBJ2-1, the complete variable domain is EAGVTQFPSHSVIEKGQTVTLRCDPISGHDNLYWYRRVMGKEIKFLLHFVKESKQDESGMPNNRFLAERTGGTYSTLKVQPAELEDSGVYFCASSQSWTGETYNEQFFGPGTRLTVL.

The V call is TRBV6-1, the J call TRBJ1-2, with D uncertain. Looked up from germline, CDR1 is MNHNS and CDR2 is SASEGT. Trimming removed 4 bases at V and 4 bases at J, with 10 bases between. The CDR3 extends over 13 amino acids. The CDR3: CASSASDSYGYTF. The CDR3 DNA sequence: TGTGCCAGCAGTGCCAGTGACTCCTATGGCTACACCTTC.

The chain links TRBV11-2 to TRBJ1-2; D perhaps matches TRBD1 (6 bases). CDR1 is SGHAT and CDR2 is FQNNGV in the germline V gene. The CDR3 totals 13 residues. Trimming left V 6 bases short and J 4 bases short, with 12 bases between. CDR3 residues: CASRGGGLYGYTF. CDR3 DNA: TGTGCCAGCAGGGGAGGGGGTCTCTATGGCTACACCTTC.

In its sample, this clone was seen a few times. The V and J genes are TRBV2 and TRBJ2-5; D gene ambiguous. V was shortened by 6 bases and J by 1 base, with 12 bases between the two germline ends. The germline V gene encodes CDR1 SNHLY and CDR2 FYNNEI. This CDR3 contains 14 residues. The CDR3 nucleotides read TGTGCCAGCAGGCATAGTACCTCCCAAGAGACCCAGTACTTC. Residues: CASRHSTSQETQYF.

This clone appeared a few times. The V call is TRBV7-8, the J call TRBJ2-5; 9 bases fit TRBD1. The CDR3 has 13 residues. From germline, CDR1 is SGHVS and CDR2 FQNEAQ. The ends lost 6 bases at V and 4 bases at J; junction bases unmatched: 3. CDR3 protein: CASRVTGGETQYF. CDR3 nucleotides: TGTGCCAGCAGGGTGACAGGGGGAGAGACCCAGTACTTC.

This chain uses TRBV7-8 with TRBJ2-3; D is uncertain. The V and J ends lost 5 bases and 0 bases respectively, with 12 bases between them. The CDR3 covers 15 residues. CDR1 is SGHVS and CDR2 is FQNEAQ in the germline V gene. The CDR3 region is CASSPGAVSTDTQYF. CDR3 nucleotides: TGTGCCAGCAGCCCCGGCGCGGTTAGCACAGATACGCAGTATTTT. The whole variable domain, remainder taken from reference TRBV7-8 and TRBJ2-3, is GAGVSQSPRYKVAKRGQDVALRCDPISGHVSLFWYQQALGQGPEFLTYFQNEAQLDKSGLPSDRFFAERPEGSVSTLKIQRTQQEDSAVYLCASSPGAVSTDTQYFGPGTRLTVL.

The V gene is TRBV9, the J gene TRBJ2-5, with 9 bases lining up with TRBD1. Looked up from germline, CDR1 is SGDLS and CDR2 is YYNGEE. The trim removed 4 bases at V and 3 bases at J, leaving 4 bases unmatched. The CDR3 totals 14 residues. CDR3 loop: CASSSRTGEETQYF. The CDR3 coding sequence is TGTGCCAGCAGCTCCCGGACAGGGGAAGAGACCCAGTACTTC.

This clone has more than one count but fewer than ten. This chain joins TRBV19 and TRBJ2-5; D call uncertain. The CDR3 is 13 residues long. Deletions cut 5 bases from V and 1 base from J, with 8 bases between. Germline CDR1 is LNHDA and CDR2 is SQIVND (reference sequence). This CDR3 reads CASSSTLQETQYF. Here the CDR3 DNA reads TGTGCCAGTAGTTCAACCCTCCAAGAGACCCAGTACTTC.

There are a few counts of this clone. The CDR3: CASSATGIDTDTQYF. The CDR3 DNA reads TGTGCCAGCAGCGCGACAGGGATAGACACAGATACGCAGTATTTT. The rearrangement uses TRBV7-9 and TRBJ2-3, with TRBD1 matching 7 bases. Unmatched junction bases numbered 7, after V lost 5 bases and J lost 2 bases. The CDR3 sequence is 15 residues long. CDR1 and CDR2 (germline): SEHNR, FQNEAQ (reference sequence).

This rearrangement joins TRBV14 to TRBJ2-2; D remains unclear. V was pared by 0 bases and J by 3 bases, with 5 bases between. The CDR3 length is 14 residues. CDR1 is SGHDN and CDR2 is FVKESK in the germline V gene. The CDR3 here is CASSQDRYTGELFF. The CDR3 nucleotides read TGTGCCAGCAGCCAAGACAGATACACCGGGGAGCTGTTTTTT.

The rearrangement joins TRBV9 to TRBJ2-5; D is unclear. V dropped 6 bases and J dropped 1 base, with 10 bases sitting between them. CDR3 size: 13 residues. Germline CDR1 SGDLS, CDR2 YYNGEE. CDR3 sequence: CASTRSTQETQYF. CDR3 nucleotides: TGTGCCAGCACTCGATCGACCCAAGAGACCCAGTACTTC.